This TCR beta chain was observed in a study of T cells expressing NK-cell markers. Whole-study context: Beta-chain profiling covered CD3+CD56+NKG2C+, CD3+CD56+NKG2C- and CD3+CD56-NKG2C+ sorted subsets. Points from the study as a whole: Among several donors, these clonotypes also ranked first in the CD3+CD56-NKG2C+ fraction. It is unclear if expanded NKG2C-expressing clones target HCMV antigens.

Of note for this clonotype: Its matching antigen is unknown.

cDNA encoding TCR beta was synthesized via 5'RACE template switching incorporating UMIs. TCRdb re-called the 5' RACE reads; one entry per CDR3 protein, DNA not given. This table lists around 550,000 distinct CDR3 sequences. Germline CDR1 and CDR2: KGHDR and SFDVKD. The CDR3 contains 14 residues. Specimen: blood T cells: a sorted CD56 or NKG2C T cell subset, CD4+ or CD8+ T cells, or bulk PBMC T cells (not recorded which). This receptor was taken from a man aged 18 to 29 in good health. The rearrangement uses TRBV24-1 and TRBJ2-6. CDR3 amino acids: CAIEKGSGANVLTF.